These 20 T cell receptor beta chains came from one sample sequenced in a study of identical twins (dated by TCRdb to the mid-2010s). The library was made by 5' RACE. Data came from an Illumina HiSeq 2000. TCRdb reworked the public reads: Q25 trimming with fastp, MiXCR clone assembly, productive beta chains retained. CDR3 protein sequences are deduplicated, and each keeps its most common genes and DNA. The sample yields approximately 600,000 distinct CDR3 sequences; less than 9% were counted once. Clones ranked in the top ten supply 1.5% to 2% of the sample. Another study also made use of these data, one on yellow fever vaccine responses in identical twins.

The sample comprised PBMCs. The receptors derive from a woman between 18 and 30 years old in good health.

This clonotype appeared a few times. This rearrangement joins TRBV20-1 to TRBJ2-5; 10 nucleotides line up with TRBD2. V shed 2 bases and J 1 base; nucleotides not matched to a gene: 4. CDR1 is DFQATT and CDR2 is SNEGSKA in the germline V gene (reference sequence). The CDR3 length is 15 residues. CDR3 sequence reads: CSARSLAGGQETQYF. CDR3 coding DNA: TGCAGTGCTAGATCTTTAGCGGGGGGCCAAGAGACCCAGTACTTC.

This clonotype appeared a few times. The V and J genes are TRBV3-1 and TRBJ2-4; 8 bases fit TRBD2. The CDR3 sequence is 16 residues long. V gave up 4 bases and J gave up 4 bases; unmatched junction bases: 9. Germline CDR1 and CDR2: LGHDT and YNNKEL (reference sequence). The CDR3 DNA reads TGTGCCAGCAGCCCTCCCGGAGCGGGAGTTAAAAACATTCAGTACTTC. Translation: CASSPPGAGVKNIQYF.

At least ten counts were recorded for this clonotype. This chain joins TRBV3-1 and TRBJ2-4; D ambiguous. Germline V lookup: CDR1 LGHDT, CDR2 YNNKEL (reference sequence). V lost 1 base, J lost 4 bases, and 5 bases lay in between. CDR3 length equals 13 residues. CDR3 nucleotide sequence: TGTGCCAGCAGCCAAGGGCAGAAAAACATTCAGTACTTC. This gives the protein CASSQGQKNIQYF.

There are a few counts of this clonotype. The V call is TRBV6-1, the J call TRBJ1-1, with D unclear. Trimming removed 0 bases from V and 4 bases from J, with 9 bases in between. The CDR3 runs to 14 residues. The germline V gene has CDR1 MNHNS and CDR2 SASEGT. CDR3 in DNA: TGTGCCAGCAGTGAAGCGAGACGCACCACTGAAGCTTTCTTT. The encoded protein is CASSEARRTTEAFF.

CDR3 nucleotides: TGTGCTAGTGGCTTTGGAGGGGGAGGCACTGAAGCTTTCTTT. Its translation: CASGFGGGGTEAFF. The rearrangement uses TRBV12-5 and TRBJ1-1; the D gene is possibly TRBD1 (6 bases). Between the trimmed V and J ends, which lost 6 bases and 4 bases, there was a span of 15 bases. Per the germline V gene, CDR1 is LGHNT and CDR2 is FRNRAP. CDR3 length: 14 residues.

This clonotype was detected ten times or more. The chain employs TRBV6-4 and TRBJ2-1; TRBD1 matches 10 bases. Trimming cost V 0 bases and J 10 bases; bases outside gene matches: 9. The CDR3 is made up of 16 amino acids. Germline V gives CDR1 MRHNA, CDR2 SNTAGT. The chain's CDR3 is CASSDSPGQGWREQFF. The DNA of the CDR3 is TGTGCCAGCAGTGACTCACCGGGACAGGGGTGGAGGGAGCAGTTCTTC.

The V and J genes are TRBV10-3 and TRBJ2-6; 11 bases fit TRBD1. The length of the CDR3 is 16 residues. V dropped 11 bases and J dropped 0; count of bases not matched to a gene: 6. The germline gives CDR1 ENHRY, CDR2 SYGVKD. The CDR3 DNA reads as TGTGCCGGGGGACAGGGGGTTGGCTCTGGGGCCAACGTCCTGACTTTC. This translates into CAGGQGVGSGANVLTF.

This clonotype was seen more than once but under ten times. V gene TRBV7-8 combines with J gene TRBJ2-5, with a possible D match to TRBD2 (5 bases). Per germline, CDR1 SGHVS and CDR2 FQNEAQ. Trimming shortened V by 1 base and J by 2 bases, and 11 bases separated the two germline ends. The CDR3 covers 15 residues. DNA for the CDR3: TGTGCCAGCAGCTTAGGGCGGGCCTTACAAGAGACCCAGTACTTC. Protein: CASSLGRALQETQYF.

This clonotype showed up many times. This rearrangement joins TRBV3-1 to TRBJ2-3, with 12 bases lining up with TRBD2. Trimming cost V 4 bases and J 3 bases; bases outside gene matches: 5. Germline values: CDR1 LGHDT, CDR2 YNNKEL (reference sequence). The CDR3 extends over 16 amino acids. CDR3 amino acids: CASSPASGGATDTQYF. The CDR3 region has the DNA TGTGCCAGCAGCCCCGCTAGCGGGGGGGCAACAGATACGCAGTATTTT.

The V gene is TRBV10-3, the J gene TRBJ1-2, with TRBD1 matching 9 bases. This CDR3 region has 14 residues. The V gene end was trimmed by 0 bases and the J gene end by 7 bases; junction bases not matched to a gene: 3. Germline values: CDR1 ENHRY, CDR2 SYGVKD. The CDR3 DNA follows: TGTGCCATCAGTGAGTCGGACAGGGGACGTGGCTACACCTTC. This encodes CAISESDRGRGYTF.

The gene calls are TRBV29-1 and TRBJ2-7; D remains unclear. The CDR3 extends over 12 amino acids. Germline assignment: CDR1 SQVTM and CDR2 ANQGSEA. Trimming left V 4 bases short and J 2 bases short, with 9 bases between. The CDR3 nucleotides read TGCAGCGTTGCTTTCGGACCCTACGAGCAGTACTTC. This gives the protein CSVAFGPYEQYF.

In this sample, this clonotype turned up many times. V gene TRBV5-1 combines with J gene TRBJ2-7; 10 bases agree with TRBD2. J gave up 0 bases and V 3 bases, and 6 bases lay outside the gene matches. This CDR3 has 16 residues. Germline loops: CDR1 SGHRS, CDR2 YFSETQ. CDR3 loop: CASSSRTSGSSYEQYF. The CDR3 DNA reads TGCGCCAGCAGCTCGAGGACTAGCGGAAGCTCCTACGAGCAGTACTTC.

This chain uses TRBV28 with TRBJ2-1; 10 bases agree with TRBD2. CDR1 MDHEN and CDR2 SYDVKM come from the germline V gene. V lost 8 bases to trimming and J lost 3 bases; unmatched junction nucleotides: 10. This CDR3 spans 16 amino acids. CDR3 in DNA: TGTGCCAGCTCAACAGGGTCTAGCGGGAGCTACAATGAGCAGTTCTTC. This sequence encodes CASSTGSSGSYNEQFF.

The chain carries TRBV12-3 or TRBV12-4 and TRBJ1-2; D unclear. The CDR3 runs 12 residues. Trimming stripped 4 bases from V and 4 bases from J, with 7 bases between. In nucleotides, the CDR3 is TGTGCCAGCAGTTACGACACCTATGGCTACACCTTC. It translates to CASSYDTYGYTF.

This clonotype has ten or more counts. J is TRBJ1-1 and V is TRBV12-3 or TRBV12-4; 7 bases agree with TRBD1. J lost 3 bases, V lost 6 bases, and 4 bases had no gene match. This CDR3 spans 13 amino acids. The CDR3 loop is CASSRGQHTEAFF. DNA of the CDR3: TGTGCCAGCAGCAGGGGACAGCACACTGAAGCTTTCTTT.

This clonotype has ten or more counts. The chain joins TRBV28 to TRBJ1-1; D is uncertain. This CDR3 spans 12 amino acids. Germline V gene sequence: CDR1 MDHEN, CDR2 SYDVKM. The V end lost 7 bases, the J end lost 1 base, and 7 bases lay between the germline ends. CDR3 loop: CASKTPNTEAFF. CDR3 DNA sequence: TGTGCCAGCAAGACTCCGAACACTGAAGCTTTCTTT.

At least ten counts were recorded for this clonotype. The rearrangement uses TRBV12-3 or TRBV12-4 and TRBJ1-1; D ambiguous. The CDR3 contains 13 residues. V was clipped by 3 bases and J by 2 bases, with 7 bases between them. CDR3 bases: TGTGCCAGCAGTTTCGGACGAAACACTGAAGCTTTCTTT. Protein: CASSFGRNTEAFF.

This clonotype has more than one count but fewer than ten. The chain recombines TRBV7-7 with TRBJ2-5; possibly TRBD2 for D (6 bases). From germline, CDR1 is SSHAT and CDR2 FNYEAQ (reference sequence). CDR3 size: 14 residues. Trimming pared 3 bases from V and 5 bases from J, leaving 13 bases between. The chain's CDR3 is CASSFGVAVETQYF. CDR3 bases: TGTGCCAGCAGCTTTGGAGTAGCGGTTGAGACCCAGTACTTC.

This clonotype was recorded at least ten times. V gene TRBV20-1 combines with J gene TRBJ1-1, with D hard to call. Germline V gives CDR1 DFQATT, CDR2 SNEGSKA (reference sequence). Trimming took off 0 bases at V and 8 bases at J, with 7 bases between the two ends. The CDR3 sequence is 11 residues long. As DNA, the CDR3 is TGCAGTGCTAGAGATTTGACGGAAGCTTTCTTT. Translating it yields CSARDLTEAFF.

This clonotype was detected many times. V and J are TRBV29-1 and TRBJ2-4; D is unclear. Trimming took off 3 bases at V and 10 bases at J, with 10 bases between the two ends. The CDR3 is 11 amino acids. Per germline, CDR1 SQVTM and CDR2 ANQGSEA. CDR3: CSVEGVGIQYF. The CDR3, as DNA: TGCAGCGTTGAGGGCGTCGGGATTCAGTACTTC.